The source of this T cell receptor (beta chain) is a study of T-cell reconstitution after alpha-beta-depleted transplantation in children (dated by TCRdb to the mid-2010s). About the investigation overall: Using TCR repertoire profiling, the study quantitatively followed how T-cell immune reconstitution unfolded in children after TCRalphabeta/CD19-depleted allogeneic hematopoietic cell transplantation.

This clonotype has a count of ten or more. Its antigen is currently not known. Per-nucleotide qualities are absent, and no much larger clonotype sits a single base away. What the treatment or condition label conveys for this sample: allogeneic hematopoietic cell transplantation with graft depleted of TCRalphabeta T cells and CD19 B cells. Transplant recipients were children who received TCRalphabeta/CD19-depleted allogeneic hematopoietic cell grafts. The library came from PCR. The sequencing machine was an Illumina HiSeq 2500. TCR libraries were prepared with molecular barcoding, using unique molecular identifiers to normalize TCRbeta repertoire quantification. Clones were called with MiXCR by TCRdb after fastp trimmed the public reads at Q25, and only in-frame beta chains were retained. Rows with one shared CDR3 protein collapse into an entry with the most common genes and DNA. The sample table records 500,000 to 750,000 distinct CDR3 sequences; 10% to 15% of these occur just once. Of the sample, around 2.2% is held by the ten largest clones.

What the study reported, not specific to this receptor: In some patients, high TCRbeta diversity at day 60 was attributed to recipient T cells and intrathymic progenitors that had survived conditioning. The apparently early recovery of alphabetaT-cell counts about two months after transplant reportedly depended on only several hundred rapidly expanded clones that came from non-depleted graft cells. Over subsequent months, a decline in hyperexpanded clone frequencies was noted, and after one year, T-cell counts and TCRbeta diversity were mostly ascribed to newly produced T cells.

The sample consisted of PBMCs, mostly from graft donor cells, taken 360 days after TCRalphabeta/CD19-depleted stem cell transplant. The clonotype originates from a male patient younger than 18 who had a stem cell transplant for acute myeloid leukemia, so the T cells may come from the graft donor.

The CDR3 here reads CASSQGPGNTIYF. The DNA reads TGCGCCAGCAGCCAAGGACCCGGAAACACCATATATTTT. The chain was built from TRBV4-3 and TRBJ1-3; the D gene cannot be named for sure. The CDR3 sequence holds 13 residues, the cysteine and phenylalanine included. Here the CDR3 DNA is all that survives: 39 bases in frame from base 1. CDR1 is given as LGHNA and CDR2 as YSLEER, both from the germline V gene. Relative to germline, V is 1 base shorter and J is 4 bases shorter, with 5 bases between their ends.